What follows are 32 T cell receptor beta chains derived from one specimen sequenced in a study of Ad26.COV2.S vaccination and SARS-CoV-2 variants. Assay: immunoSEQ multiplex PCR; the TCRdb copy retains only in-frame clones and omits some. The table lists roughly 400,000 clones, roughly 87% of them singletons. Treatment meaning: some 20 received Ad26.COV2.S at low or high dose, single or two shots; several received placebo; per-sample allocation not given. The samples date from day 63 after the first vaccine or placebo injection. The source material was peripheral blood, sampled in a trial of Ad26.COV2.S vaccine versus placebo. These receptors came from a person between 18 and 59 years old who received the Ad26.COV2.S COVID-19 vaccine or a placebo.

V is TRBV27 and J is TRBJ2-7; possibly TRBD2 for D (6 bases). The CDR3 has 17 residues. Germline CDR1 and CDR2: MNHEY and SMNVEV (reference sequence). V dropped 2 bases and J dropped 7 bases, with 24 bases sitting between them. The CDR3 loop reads CASSLLRRREGPKEQYF. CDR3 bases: TGTGCCAGCAGTTTACTCCGAAGGCGGGAAGGCCCCAAGGAGCAGTACTTC.

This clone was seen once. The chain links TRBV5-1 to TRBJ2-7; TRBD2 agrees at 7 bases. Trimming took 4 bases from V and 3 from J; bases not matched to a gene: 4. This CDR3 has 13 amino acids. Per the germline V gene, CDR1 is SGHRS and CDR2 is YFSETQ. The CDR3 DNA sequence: TGCGCCAGCAGCGAGCGGGAAGACTACGAGCAGTACTTC. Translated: CASSEREDYEQYF.

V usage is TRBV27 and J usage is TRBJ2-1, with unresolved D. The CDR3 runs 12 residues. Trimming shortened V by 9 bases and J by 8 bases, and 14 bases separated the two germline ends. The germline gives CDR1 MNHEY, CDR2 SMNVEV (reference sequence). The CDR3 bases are TGTGCCAGTTGCTCTTTAAGCGATGAGCAGTTCTTC. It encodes CASCSLSDEQFF.

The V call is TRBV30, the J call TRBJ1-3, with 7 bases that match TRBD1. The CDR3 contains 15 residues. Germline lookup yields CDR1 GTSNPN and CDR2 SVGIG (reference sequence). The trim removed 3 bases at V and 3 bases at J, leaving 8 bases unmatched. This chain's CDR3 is CAWRGDSVVGNTIYF. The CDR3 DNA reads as TGTGCCTGGAGGGGGGACAGTGTGGTTGGAAACACCATATATTTT.

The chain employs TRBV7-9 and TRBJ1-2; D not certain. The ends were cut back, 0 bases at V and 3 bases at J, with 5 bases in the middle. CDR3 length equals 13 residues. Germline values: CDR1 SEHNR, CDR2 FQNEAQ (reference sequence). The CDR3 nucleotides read TGTGCCAGCAGCTTAGCATCTGACTATGGCTACACCTTC. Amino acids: CASSLASDYGYTF.

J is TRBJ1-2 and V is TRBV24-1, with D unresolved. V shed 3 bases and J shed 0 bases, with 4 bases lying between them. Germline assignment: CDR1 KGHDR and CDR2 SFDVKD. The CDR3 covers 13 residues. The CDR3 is CATSDNANYGYTF. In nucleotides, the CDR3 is TGTGCCACCAGTGATAACGCTAACTATGGCTACACCTTC.

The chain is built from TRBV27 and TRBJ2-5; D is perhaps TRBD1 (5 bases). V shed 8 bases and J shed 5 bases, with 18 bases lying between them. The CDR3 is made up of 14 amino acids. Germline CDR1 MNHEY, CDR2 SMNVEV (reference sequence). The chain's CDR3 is CASQPQGNRETQYF. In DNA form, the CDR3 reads TGTGCCAGCCAACCTCAGGGTAATAGGGAGACCCAGTACTTC.

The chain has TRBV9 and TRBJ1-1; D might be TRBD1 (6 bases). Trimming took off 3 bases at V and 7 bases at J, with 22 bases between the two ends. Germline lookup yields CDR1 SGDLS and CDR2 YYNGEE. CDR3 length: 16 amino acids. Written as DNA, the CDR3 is TGTGCCAGCAGCGCCCATACAGGGTCGGCTGGGGGTGAAGCTTTCTTT. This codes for CASSAHTGSAGGEAFF. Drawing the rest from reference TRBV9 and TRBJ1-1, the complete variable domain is DSGVTQTPKHLITATGQRVTLRCSPRSGDLSVYWYQQSLDQGLQFLIQYYNGEERAKGNILERFSAQQFPDLHSELNLSSLELGDSALYFCASSAHTGSAGGEAFFGQGTRLTVV.

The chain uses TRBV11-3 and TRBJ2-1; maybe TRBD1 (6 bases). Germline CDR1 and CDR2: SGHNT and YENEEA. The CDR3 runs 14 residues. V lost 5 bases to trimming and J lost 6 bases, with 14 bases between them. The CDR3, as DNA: TGTGCCAGCAGCCCCTGGGGGCAGGGCAATGAGCAGTTCTTC. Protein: CASSPWGQGNEQFF. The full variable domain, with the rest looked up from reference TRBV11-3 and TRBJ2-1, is EAGVVQSPRYKIIEKKQPVAFWCNPISGHNTLYWYLQNLGQGPELLIRYENEEAVDDSQLPKDRFSAERLKGVDSTLKIQPAELGDSAVYLCASSPWGQGNEQFFGPGTRLTVL.

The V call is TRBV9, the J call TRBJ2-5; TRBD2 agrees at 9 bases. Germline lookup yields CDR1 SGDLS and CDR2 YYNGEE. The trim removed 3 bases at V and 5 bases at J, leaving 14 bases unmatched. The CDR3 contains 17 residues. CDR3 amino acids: CASSALGGAGGWETQYF. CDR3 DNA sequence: TGTGCCAGCAGCGCCCTTGGGGGAGCGGGAGGTTGGGAGACCCAGTACTTC.

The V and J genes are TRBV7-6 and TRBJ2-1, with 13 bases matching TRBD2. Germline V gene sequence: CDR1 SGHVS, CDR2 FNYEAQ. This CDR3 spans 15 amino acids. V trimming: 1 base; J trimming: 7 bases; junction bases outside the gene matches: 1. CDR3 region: CASSLELAGGNEQFF. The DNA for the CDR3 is TGTGCCAGCAGCTTAGAACTAGCGGGAGGGAATGAGCAGTTCTTC.

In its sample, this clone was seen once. Written as DNA, the CDR3 is TGCGCCAGCAGCTCGAGGAGGGGCTACGAGCAGTACTTC. Protein product: CASSSRRGYEQYF. The V gene is TRBV5-1, the J gene TRBJ2-7; D is possibly TRBD2 (6 bases). Per germline, CDR1 SGHRS and CDR2 YFSETQ. The CDR3 runs 13 residues. Trimming pared 3 bases from V and 3 bases from J, leaving 10 bases between.

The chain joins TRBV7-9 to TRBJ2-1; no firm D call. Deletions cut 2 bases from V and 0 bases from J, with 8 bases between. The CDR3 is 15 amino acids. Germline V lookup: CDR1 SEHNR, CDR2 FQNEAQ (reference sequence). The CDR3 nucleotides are TGTGCCAGCAGCTTATGGTCTAGCTCCTACAATGAGCAGTTCTTC. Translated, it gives CASSLWSSSYNEQFF.

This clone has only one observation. The DNA of the CDR3 is TGTGCCAGCAGCTTACAACTAGCGGGAGTCGGTGAGCAGTACTTC. Its translation: CASSLQLAGVGEQYF. The chain employs TRBV7-8 and TRBJ2-7; 11 bases are shared with TRBD2. Per the germline V gene, CDR1 is SGHVS and CDR2 is FQNEAQ. The trim removed 2 bases at V and 7 bases at J, leaving 7 bases unmatched. The CDR3 extends over 15 amino acids.

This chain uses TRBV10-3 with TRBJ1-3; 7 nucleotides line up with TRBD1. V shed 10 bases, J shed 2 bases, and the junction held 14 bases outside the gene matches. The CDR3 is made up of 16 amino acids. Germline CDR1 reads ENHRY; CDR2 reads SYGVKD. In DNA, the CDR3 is TGTGCCACCCGGGCCCAGGGGGGTTGGACTGGAAACACCATATATTTT. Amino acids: CATRAQGGWTGNTIYF.

This chain's CDR3 is CASRPPRDRVSPLHF. CDR3 sequence (DNA): TGTGCCAGCAGGCCCCCCCGGGACAGGGTTTCACCCCTCCACTTT. The chain employs TRBV28 and TRBJ1-6; 9 positions agree with TRBD1. The V gene's germline CDR1 is MDHEN and CDR2 SYDVKM. Trimming cost V 6 bases and J 9 bases; bases outside gene matches: 9. The length of the CDR3 is 15 residues.

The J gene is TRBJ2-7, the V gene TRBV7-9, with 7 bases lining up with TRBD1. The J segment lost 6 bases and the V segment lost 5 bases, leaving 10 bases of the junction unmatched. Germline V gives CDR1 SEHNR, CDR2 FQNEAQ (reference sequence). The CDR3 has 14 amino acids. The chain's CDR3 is CASSRDSLSAEQYF. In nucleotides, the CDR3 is TGTGCCAGCAGCCGGGACAGTCTTTCGGCCGAGCAGTACTTC.

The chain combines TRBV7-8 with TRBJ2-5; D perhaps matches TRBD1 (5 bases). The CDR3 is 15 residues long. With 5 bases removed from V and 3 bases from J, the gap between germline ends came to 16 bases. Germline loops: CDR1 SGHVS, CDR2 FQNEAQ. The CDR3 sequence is CASSHMPGQEETQYF. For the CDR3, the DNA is TGTGCCAGCAGCCATATGCCCGGACAAGAAGAGACCCAGTACTTC.

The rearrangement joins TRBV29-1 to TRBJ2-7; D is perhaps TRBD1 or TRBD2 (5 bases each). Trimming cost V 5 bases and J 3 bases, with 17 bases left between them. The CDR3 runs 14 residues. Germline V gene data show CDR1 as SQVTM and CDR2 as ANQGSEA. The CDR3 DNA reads TGCAGCGTTTGGACCGGGACGGAGAACTACGAGCAGTACTTC. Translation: CSVWTGTENYEQYF.

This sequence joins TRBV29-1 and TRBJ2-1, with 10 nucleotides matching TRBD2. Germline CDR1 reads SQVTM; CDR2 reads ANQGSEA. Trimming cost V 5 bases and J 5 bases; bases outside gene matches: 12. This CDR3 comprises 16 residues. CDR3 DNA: TGCAGCGTTAGTTCGATAGCGGGAGGCGGCCACAATGAGCAGTTCTTC. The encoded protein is CSVSSIAGGGHNEQFF.

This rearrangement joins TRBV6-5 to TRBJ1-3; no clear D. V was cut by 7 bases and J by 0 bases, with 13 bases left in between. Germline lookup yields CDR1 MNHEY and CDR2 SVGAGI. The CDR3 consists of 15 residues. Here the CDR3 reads CASKAPGNSGNTIYF. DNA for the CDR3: TGTGCCAGCAAGGCTCCGGGAAACTCTGGAAACACCATATATTTT.

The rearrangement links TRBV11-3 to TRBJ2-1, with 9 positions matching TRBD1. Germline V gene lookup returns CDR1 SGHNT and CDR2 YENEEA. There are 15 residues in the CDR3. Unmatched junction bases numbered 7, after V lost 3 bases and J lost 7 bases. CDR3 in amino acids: CASSLEDRGGNEQFF. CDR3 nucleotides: TGTGCCAGCAGCTTGGAGGACAGGGGAGGGAATGAGCAGTTCTTC.

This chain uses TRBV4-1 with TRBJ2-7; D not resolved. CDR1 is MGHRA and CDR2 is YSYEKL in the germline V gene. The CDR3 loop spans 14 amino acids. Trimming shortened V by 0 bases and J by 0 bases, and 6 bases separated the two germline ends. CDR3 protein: CASSQDSASYEQYF. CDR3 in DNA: TGCGCCAGCAGCCAAGATTCGGCCTCCTACGAGCAGTACTTC.

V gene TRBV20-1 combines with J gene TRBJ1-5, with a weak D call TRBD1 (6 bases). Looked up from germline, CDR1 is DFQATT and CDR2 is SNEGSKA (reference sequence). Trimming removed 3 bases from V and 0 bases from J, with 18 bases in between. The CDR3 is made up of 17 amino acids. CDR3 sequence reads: CSASPSGGDLSNQPQHF. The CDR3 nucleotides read TGCAGTGCTAGTCCTTCGGGGGGCGACCTTAGCAATCAGCCCCAGCATTTT.

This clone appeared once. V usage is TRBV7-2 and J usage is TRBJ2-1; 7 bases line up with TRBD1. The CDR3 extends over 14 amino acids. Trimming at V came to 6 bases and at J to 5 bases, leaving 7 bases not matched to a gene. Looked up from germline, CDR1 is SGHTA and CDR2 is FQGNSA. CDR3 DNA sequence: TGTGCCAGCAGTCCGGACAGGCTACACAATGAGCAGTTCTTC. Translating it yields CASSPDRLHNEQFF.

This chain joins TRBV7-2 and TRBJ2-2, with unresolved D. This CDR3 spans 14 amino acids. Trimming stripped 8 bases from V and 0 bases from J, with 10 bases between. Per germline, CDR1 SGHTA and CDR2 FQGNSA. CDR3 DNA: TGTGCCAGCCTTTCCTACGCGAACACCGGGGAGCTGTTTTTT. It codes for CASLSYANTGELFF.

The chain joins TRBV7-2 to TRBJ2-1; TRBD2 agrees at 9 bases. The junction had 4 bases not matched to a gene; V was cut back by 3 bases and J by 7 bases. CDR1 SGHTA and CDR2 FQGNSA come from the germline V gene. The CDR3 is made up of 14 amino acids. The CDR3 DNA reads TGTGCCAGCAGCTTTGCGACTAGCGGTAATGAGCAGTTCTTC. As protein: CASSFATSGNEQFF.

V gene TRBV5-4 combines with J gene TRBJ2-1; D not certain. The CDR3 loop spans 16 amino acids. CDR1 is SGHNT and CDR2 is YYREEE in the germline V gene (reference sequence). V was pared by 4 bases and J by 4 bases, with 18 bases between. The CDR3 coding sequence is TGTGCCAGCAGCGCCCGAGGCCGTTCGGTATACAATGAGCAGTTCTTC. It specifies CASSARGRSVYNEQFF.

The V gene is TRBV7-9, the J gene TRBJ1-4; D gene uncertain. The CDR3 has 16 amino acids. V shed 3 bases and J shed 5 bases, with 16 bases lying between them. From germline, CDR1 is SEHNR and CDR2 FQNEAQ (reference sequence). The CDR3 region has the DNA TGTGCCAGCAGCTTGCATGGTGGACGGGAAAATGAAAAACTGTTTTTT. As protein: CASSLHGGRENEKLFF.

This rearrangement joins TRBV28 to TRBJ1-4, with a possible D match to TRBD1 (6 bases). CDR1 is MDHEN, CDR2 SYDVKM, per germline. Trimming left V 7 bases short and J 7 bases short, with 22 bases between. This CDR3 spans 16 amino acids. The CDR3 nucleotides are TGTGCCAGCACCGATGCGGGGGGGCGCCTTGGTGAAAAACTGTTTTTT. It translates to CASTDAGGRLGEKLFF.

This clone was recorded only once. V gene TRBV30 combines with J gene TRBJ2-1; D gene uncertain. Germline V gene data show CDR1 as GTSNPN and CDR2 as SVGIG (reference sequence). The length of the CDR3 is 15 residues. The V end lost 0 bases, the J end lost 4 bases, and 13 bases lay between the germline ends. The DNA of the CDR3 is TGTGCCTGGAGTGTAGCCGGTATTGATTACAATGAGCAGTTCTTC. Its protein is CAWSVAGIDYNEQFF. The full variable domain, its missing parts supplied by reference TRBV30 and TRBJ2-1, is SQTIHQWPATLVQPVGSPLSLECTVEGTSNPNLYWYRQAAGRGLQLLFYSVGIGQISSEVPQNLSASRPQDRQFILSSKKLLLSDSGFYLCAWSVAGIDYNEQFFGPGTRLTVL.

The CDR3 region has the DNA TGTGCCAGCAGTAGGACAGGGGGCGACTTCTACACCTTC. It codes for CASSRTGGDFYTF. The rearrangement uses TRBV6-5 and TRBJ1-2, with 11 bases lining up with TRBD1. The germline V gene encodes CDR1 MNHEY and CDR2 SVGAGI. The CDR3 consists of 13 residues. The V gene end was trimmed by 5 bases and the J gene end by 10 bases; junction bases not matched to a gene: 6.